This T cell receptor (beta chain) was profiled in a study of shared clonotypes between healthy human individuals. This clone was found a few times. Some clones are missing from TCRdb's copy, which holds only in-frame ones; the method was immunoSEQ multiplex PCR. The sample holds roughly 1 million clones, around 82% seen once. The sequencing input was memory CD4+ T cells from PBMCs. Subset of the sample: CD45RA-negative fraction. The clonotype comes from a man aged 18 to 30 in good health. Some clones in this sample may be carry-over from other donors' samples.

DNA for the CDR3: TGTGCCAGCAGTCCCGACAGGGAGGCTTTCTTT. It translates to CASSPDREAFF. The V call is TRBV7-8, the J call TRBJ1-1; 7 bases line up with TRBD1. The germline CDR1 and CDR2 sequences are SGHVS and FQNEAQ. V gave up 6 bases and J gave up 11 bases; unmatched junction bases: 6. CDR3 length equals 11 residues.